The rows below give T cell receptor beta chains drawn from one sample of a study of post-analysis software for immune sequencing data. Via MiXCR, TCRdb re-called the PCR reads, giving one row per CDR3 protein. Of hundreds of thousands of distinct CDR3 sequences listed, roughly 40% were seen once; the top ten hold about 1.8%. The sample was blood. These receptors originate from a girl aged 5 to 17 with multiple sclerosis. The CDR3 runs from the conserved cysteine through the conserved F or W. Fields, in order: clone size, J gene, D gene, V gene, CDR3 protein, CDR3 DNA. The D gene is left open where the match is weak. A row's size may be missing; if present it is once, few, many or a size class.

-,TRBJ2-7,-,TRBV7-7,CASSPHPPVDEQYF,TGTGCCAGCAGCCCCCACCCCCCGGTCGACGAGCAGTACTTC
-,TRBJ2-5,-,TRBV20-1,CSGGIQETQYF,TGCAGTGGGGGGATCCAAGAGACCCAGTACTTC
-,TRBJ2-3,TRBD1,TRBV28,CASSFRTGISDTQYF,TGTGCCAGCAGTTTTCGGACAGGGATCTCAGATACGCAGTATTTT
-,TRBJ2-7,TRBD1,TRBV9,CASSVMPEGQSSYEQYF,TGTGCCAGCAGCGTAATGCCTGAGGGACAGAGCTCCTACGAGCAGTACTTC
-,TRBJ2-7,TRBD1,TRBV27,CASSPDRGRWYF,TGTGCCAGCAGCCCGGACAGGGGCCGGTGGTACTTC
once,TRBJ2-7,-,TRBV20-1,CSASRREERFYEQYF,TGCAGTGCGAGCAGACGAGAGGAGAGGTTCTACGAGCAGTACTTC
few,TRBJ2-1,-,TRBV29-1,CSASQGARLAAYNEQFF,TGCAGCGCATCGCAGGGGGCGCGACTAGCGGCCTACAATGAGCAGTTCTTC
-,TRBJ2-5,-,TRBV3-1,CASSQDGPGLGETQYF,TGTGCCAGCAGCCAAGATGGGCCGGGGCTGGGGGAGACCCAGTACTTC
-,TRBJ2-7,TRBD1,TRBV24-1,CATSDMDRMDEQYF,TGTGCCACCAGTGATATGGACAGGATGGATGAGCAGTACTTC
-,TRBJ1-1,-,TRBV29-1,CSVVVAGDTEAFF,TGCAGCGTTGTGGTGGCGGGGGACACTGAAGCTTTCTTT
-,TRBJ2-3,-,TRBV3-1,CASSPRVAVPTDTQYF,TGTGCCAGCAGCCCCCGGGTAGCGGTACCAACGGATACGCAGTATTTT
-,TRBJ2-5,TRBD1,TRBV20-1,CSASSPRDRSQETQYF,TGCAGTGCAAGCAGCCCCCGGGACAGGAGCCAAGAGACCCAGTACTTC
-,TRBJ2-6,-,TRBV5-1,CASSSEGVGANVLTF,TGCGCCAGCAGCTCCGAAGGGGTTGGGGCCAACGTCCTGACTTTC
few,TRBJ2-1,TRBD1,TRBV6-6,CASSPTGADEQFF,TGTGCCAGCAGTCCGACAGGGGCAGATGAGCAGTTCTTC
-,TRBJ2-5,-,TRBV5-1,CASSLGGTTPGEQYF,TGCGCCAGCAGCTTGGGAGGGACAACCCCAGGGGAGCAGTACTTC
-,TRBJ2-7,-,TRBV6-5,CASSYPAADEQYF,TGTGCCAGCAGTTACCCGGCGGCGGACGAGCAGTACTTC
-,TRBJ2-1,-,TRBV6-6,CASTLRGLQREFF,TGTGCCAGCACCCTAAGGGGCCTCCAAAGGGAGTTCTTC
-,TRBJ2-3,-,TRBV9,CASSLGLRTDTQYF,TGTGCCAGCAGTCTAGGGCTAAGGACAGATACGCAGTATTTT
-,TRBJ1-3,-,TRBV7-2,CASTHPDSGNTIYF,TGTGCCAGCACGCATCCGGATTCTGGAAACACCATATATTTT
-,TRBJ2-1,-,TRBV12-3/TRBV12-4,CASSNSPRGGKQFF,TGTGCCAGCAGCAATTCCCCCAGGGGAGGGAAGCAGTTCTTC
-,TRBJ2-4,TRBD1,TRBV7-9,CASSSTGGISKNIQYF,TGTGCCAGCAGCTCGACAGGGGGGATTTCCAAAAACATTCAGTACTTC
-,TRBJ1-1,-,TRBV6-2/TRBV6-3,CASSEAGYLAFF,TGTGCCAGCAGTGAAGCAGGGTACTTAGCTTTCTTT
-,TRBJ2-7,-,TRBV10-3,CAISDRDEQYF,TGTGCCATCAGTGATAGAGACGAGCAGTACTTC
-,TRBJ2-7,-,TRBV4-1,CASSQGPWVEQYF,TGCGCCAGCAGCCAAGGCCCGTGGGTCGAGCAGTACTTC
few,TRBJ2-1,TRBD2,TRBV7-9,CASSVSGSGYNEQFF,TGTGCCAGCAGCGTGAGCGGGAGTGGCTACAATGAGCAGTTCTTC
-,TRBJ2-7,-,TRBV12-5,CASGLSSSYEQYF,TGTGCTAGTGGCCTCAGTAGCTCCTACGAGCAGTACTTC
few,TRBJ2-7,-,TRBV24-1,CATSDLLGDEQYF,TGTGCCACCAGTGACCTTCTGGGGGACGAGCAGTACTTC
-,TRBJ2-2,-,TRBV12-3/TRBV12-4,CASSLEEVATSKTGELFF,TGTGCCAGCAGTTTAGAGGAGGTGGCCACCTCGAAGACCGGGGAGCTGTTTTTT
-,TRBJ2-7,-,TRBV6-6,CASAIQPYEQYF,TGTGCCAGCGCCATACAGCCCTACGAGCAGTACTTC
-,TRBJ2-1,-,TRBV3-1,CASSQAPGPYNEQFF,TGTGCCAGCAGCCAGGCTCCGGGCCCATACAATGAGCAGTTCTTC
-,TRBJ1-2,-,TRBV15,CATSIGGRGEGYTF,TGTGCCACCAGCATAGGGGGTCGGGGGGAAGGCTACACCTTC
-,TRBJ1-1,TRBD1,TRBV4-1,CASSQDRRTGIGTEAFF,TGCGCCAGCAGCCAAGATCGGCGGACAGGTATAGGTACTGAAGCTTTCTTT
-,TRBJ2-5,-,TRBV5-5,CASSFDARRETQYF,TGTGCCAGCAGCTTTGACGCCAGACGGGAGACCCAGTACTTC
-,TRBJ2-1,TRBD1,TRBV5-1,CASSAGQGAYNEQFF,TGCGCCAGCAGCGCGGGACAGGGGGCCTACAATGAGCAGTTCTTC
-,TRBJ2-5,-,TRBV25-1,CASGQRGYNEQYF,TGTGCCAGCGGCCAGAGGGGCTACAATGAGCAGTACTTC
few,TRBJ2-3,-,TRBV6-5,CASSYSTAGDADTQYF,TGTGCCAGCAGTTACTCAACGGCAGGGGATGCAGATACGCAGTATTTT
-,TRBJ2-3,TRBD2,TRBV4-1,CASSGTSGDFARYF,TGCGCCAGCAGTGGGACTAGCGGGGACTTTGCACGGTATTTT
-,TRBJ2-7,-,TRBV5-1,CASSPGTRRVTYEQYF,TGCGCCAGCAGCCCTGGCACAAGGAGGGTCACCTACGAGCAGTACTTC
few,TRBJ2-6,-,TRBV5-1,CASSFQVAGANVLTF,TGCGCCAGCAGCTTCCAAGTCGCTGGGGCCAACGTCCTGACTTTC
once,TRBJ2-7,-,TRBV25-1,CASSGPGTYSYEQYF,TGTGCCAGCAGTGGACCGGGCACCTACTCCTACGAGCAGTACTTC